This T cell receptor (beta chain) derives from a study of radiotherapy plus CTLA-4 blockade in lung cancer. Study-wide context: Objective responses arose in approximately 19% of patients, and roughly 31% experienced disease control.

CDR1 is ENHRY and CDR2 is SYGVKD in the germline V gene. J gave up 5 bases and V 6 bases, and 26 bases lay outside the gene matches. The CDR3 is made up of 22 amino acids. Profiling relied on immunoSEQ multiplex PCR, and the TCRdb table lists in-frame clones only, not all of them. The sample records more than 95,000 clones, more than 65% being singletons. The specimen was peripheral blood, collected from a patient treated with radiotherapy plus ipilimumab. This chain uses TRBV10-3 with TRBJ2-5, with 14 bases that match TRBD2. The clonotype was recovered from a human donor with non-small cell lung cancer who had a partial response to radiotherapy plus ipilimumab. The CDR3 region is CAISAERGQLGLAGASLETQYF. CDR3 DNA sequence: TGTGCCATCAGCGCCGAACGGGGACAGCTGGGACTAGCGGGAGCGTCGTTGGAGACCCAGTACTTC.